The 13 T cell receptor beta chains reported below all come from one sample, sequenced in a study of neurological immune-mediated disorders. TCRdb ran MiXCR on the 5' RACE reads and lists one entry per CDR3 protein. The data show around 130,000 distinct CDR3 sequences, approximately 3.2% seen once. Sequenced: PBMCs. Receptors were obtained from a woman younger than 45 with multiple sclerosis.

This clonotype was counted many times. This sequence joins TRBV6-6 and TRBJ1-5, with D unresolved. Trimming cost V 6 bases and J 0 bases, with 15 bases left between them. This CDR3 has 16 residues. The germline V gene has CDR1 MNHNY and CDR2 SVGAGI (reference sequence). The CDR3 DNA reads as TGTGCCAGCAGCCTAGGAGGTCCTTATAGCAATCAGCCCCAGCATTTT. It encodes CASSLGGPYSNQPQHF.

This clonotype has ten or more counts. The chain has TRBV20-1 and TRBJ2-7; 9 bases match TRBD1. With 5 bases clipped from V and 5 bases from J, the junction kept 16 bases outside the gene matches. In germline, CDR1 is DFQATT, CDR2 SNEGSKA (reference sequence). The length of the CDR3 is 16 residues. The CDR3 spells CSARSGVGTGSHEQYF. CDR3 in DNA: TGCAGTGCTCGCTCGGGGGTCGGGACAGGGAGCCACGAGCAGTACTTC.

This clonotype was found many times. This chain joins TRBV6-4 and TRBJ2-1; TRBD1 agrees at 7 bases. Germline V gene sequence: CDR1 MRHNA, CDR2 SNTAGT. Trimming removed 5 bases from V and 6 bases from J; junction bases left unmatched: 10. The CDR3 has 15 residues. The CDR3 coding sequence is TGTGCCAGCAGTCGGACAGGCCAAGTAGGCAATGAGCAGTTCTTC. As protein: CASSRTGQVGNEQFF.

This clonotype was seen a handful of times. A much larger clonotype is one base distant, so this may be a read error. The genes are TRBV30 and TRBJ2-2, with D unresolved. Looked up from germline, CDR1 is GTSNPN and CDR2 is SVGIG (reference sequence). The V end was cut by 3 bases, the J end by 0 bases, with 5 bases between. The CDR3 sequence is 13 residues long. CDR3 loop: CAWSQTNTGELFF. The CDR3 nucleotides read TGTGCCTGGAGCCAAACGAACACCGGGGAGCTGTTTTTT.

This clonotype was seen repeatedly, ten times or more. The chain combines TRBV6-2 or TRBV6-3 with TRBJ1-2; perhaps TRBD1 as D (5 bases). Trimming stripped 5 bases from V and 1 base from J, with 17 bases between. The CDR3 spans 16 residues. Germline V lookup: CDR1 MNHEY, CDR2 SVGEGT. Here the CDR3 reads CASSPSGGRINYGYTF. CDR3 bases: TGTGCCAGCAGTCCTTCCGGGGGTCGGATTAACTATGGCTACACCTTC.

This clonotype has ten or more counts. The chain links TRBV5-6 to TRBJ2-1; 8 nucleotides agree with TRBD1. The junction had 5 bases not matched to a gene; V was cut back by 4 bases and J by 2 bases. CDR3 length: 15 amino acids. Germline V gene data show CDR1 as SGHDT and CDR2 as YYEEEE. CDR3 residues: CASSPDRGAYNEQFF. The DNA of the CDR3 is TGTGCCAGCAGCCCAGACAGGGGAGCCTACAATGAGCAGTTCTTC. The whole variable domain, remainder taken from reference TRBV5-6 and TRBJ2-1, is DAGVTQSPTHLIKTRGQQVTLRCSPKSGHDTVSWYQQALGQGPQFIFQYYEEEERQRGNFPDRFSGHQFPNYSSELNVNALLLGDSALYLCASSPDRGAYNEQFFGPGTRLTVL.

This clonotype has at least ten counts. The gene calls are TRBV7-9 and TRBJ2-7, with 9 bases identical to TRBD2. The CDR3 has 13 residues. The V gene end was trimmed by 4 bases and the J gene end by 4 bases; junction bases not matched to a gene: 2. Germline assignment: CDR1 SEHNR and CDR2 FQNEAQ (reference sequence). The CDR3 DNA sequence: TGTGCCAGCAGCTCAAGCGGGGGGTACGAGCAGTACTTC. It translates to CASSSSGGYEQYF.

At least ten counts were recorded for this clonotype. The CDR3 nucleotides read TGCAGTGCCGACACAGGGAGCAGAACAGATACGCAGTATTTT. Its translation: CSADTGSRTDTQYF. V is TRBV20-1 and J is TRBJ2-3; TRBD1 might be the D (6 bases). Germline CDR1 is DFQATT and CDR2 is SNEGSKA (reference sequence). V shed 6 bases and J shed 3 bases, with 16 bases lying between them. CDR3 size: 14 residues.

As for this clonotype: It may be a read error: a sequence one base away is much more abundant. V is TRBV6-4 and J is TRBJ1-2, with D possibly TRBD1 on 6 matching bases. Germline CDR1 and CDR2: MRHNA and SNTAGT. CDR3 length: 11 amino acids. V was pared by 3 bases and J by 14 bases, with 13 bases between. CDR3 sequence: CASSERDTKTF. The CDR3 bases are TGTGCCAGCAGTGAAAGGGACACTAAGACCTTC.

This clonotype occurred many times. The V and J genes are TRBV12-1 and TRBJ1-5; the table's D call TRBD1 went unverified against the DNA. TRBV12-1 is shown as a pseudogene. The CDR3 has 17 residues. For the CDR3, the DNA is TGTGCCAGCAGCTTTCCCTGCCAACCCCCGCCTGGACAGCCCCAGCATTTT. Translated: CASSFPCQPPPGQPQHF.

The rearrangement links TRBV20-1 to TRBJ2-2, with D unresolved. CDR3 length equals 15 residues. V was pared by 6 bases and J by 2 bases, with 16 bases between. CDR1 and CDR2 (germline): DFQATT, SNEGSKA (reference sequence). The CDR3 protein is CSAPSTIPNTGELFF. CDR3 DNA: TGCAGTGCACCATCGACAATACCTAACACCGGGGAGCTGTTTTTT.

This clonotype was recorded many times. V and J are TRBV20-1 and TRBJ1-4, with TRBD1 matching over 8 bases. The CDR3 has 14 amino acids. The trim removed 5 bases at V and 5 bases at J, leaving 7 bases unmatched. Germline CDR1 reads DFQATT; CDR2 reads SNEGSKA (reference sequence). The CDR3 protein is CSAGGTGRNEKLFF. The CDR3 DNA follows: TGCAGTGCTGGTGGGACAGGCAGAAATGAAAAACTGTTTTTT.

This clonotype has at least ten counts. This chain connects TRBV20-1 to TRBJ1-1; TRBD1 might be the D (5 bases). The CDR3 has 13 residues. Germline CDR1 DFQATT, CDR2 SNEGSKA (reference sequence). Trimming took 6 bases from V and 1 from J, leaving 12 bases between them. Here the CDR3 DNA reads TGCAGTGCCCCGGGGGTAGGGAACACTGAAGCTTTCTTT. Residues: CSAPGVGNTEAFF.